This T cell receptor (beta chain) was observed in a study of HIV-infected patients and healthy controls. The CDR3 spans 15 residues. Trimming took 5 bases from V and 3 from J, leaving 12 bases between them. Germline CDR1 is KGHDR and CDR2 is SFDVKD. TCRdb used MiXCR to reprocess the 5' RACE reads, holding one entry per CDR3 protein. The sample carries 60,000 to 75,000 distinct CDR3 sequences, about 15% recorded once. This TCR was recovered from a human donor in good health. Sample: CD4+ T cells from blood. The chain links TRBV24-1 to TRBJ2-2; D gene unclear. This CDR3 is CATSGIGRDTGELFF. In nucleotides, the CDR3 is TGTGCCACCAGTGGAATAGGCCGGGACACCGGGGAGCTGTTTTTT.